The 4 T cell receptor beta chains reported below all come from one sample, sequenced in a study of response to subunit inactivated influenza vaccine. Using its own MiXCR run on the RT-PCR reads, TCRdb lists one record per CDR3 protein. The data contain hundreds of thousands of distinct CDR3 sequences, 12% to 15% of them singletons. Here the sequenced sample was PBMCs from blood, taken approximately 15 days before vaccination. These receptors were obtained from a man aged 50 or older who received an inactivated influenza vaccine.

This clonotype was observed a handful of times. V and J are TRBV27 and TRBJ2-7; 8 bases are shared with TRBD2. CDR3 length equals 15 residues. CDR1 and CDR2 (germline): MNHEY, SMNVEV (reference sequence). Losses at the gene ends were 2 bases for V and 5 bases for J; bases not matched to a gene: 8. As DNA, the CDR3 is TGTGCCAGCAGTTTAACAAGCGGGAGCTTCCACGAGCAGTACTTC. Translating it yields CASSLTSGSFHEQYF.

This clonotype was seen a handful of times. The chain couples TRBV6-2 or TRBV6-3 to TRBJ1-6; D remains ambiguous. From germline, CDR1 is MNHEY and CDR2 SVGEGT. The V and J ends lost 2 bases and 7 bases respectively, with 9 bases between them. The CDR3 runs to 14 residues. The CDR3 sequence: CASSYGRRNSPLHF. The CDR3 nucleotides are TGTGCCAGCAGTTACGGGCGGCGAAATTCACCCCTCCACTTT.

In its sample, this clonotype was seen a few times. This chain links TRBV28 with TRBJ1-5; 7 nucleotides line up with TRBD1. The J segment lost 6 bases and the V segment lost 3 bases, leaving 11 bases of the junction unmatched. Germline V gene lookup returns CDR1 MDHEN and CDR2 SYDVKM. The CDR3 is 16 residues long. The CDR3 coding sequence is TGTGCCAGCAGTTTCCACCTAAACAGGGGTAGTCAGCCCCAGCATTTT. Amino acids: CASSFHLNRGSQPQHF. The entire variable domain, with the rest obtained from reference TRBV28 and TRBJ1-5, is as follows: DVKVTQSSRYLVKRTGEKVFLECVQDMDHENMFWYRQDPGLGLRLIYFSYDVKMKEKGDIPEGYSVSREKKERFSLILESASTNQTSMYLCASSFHLNRGSQPQHFGDGTRLSIL.

This chain joins TRBV12-3 or TRBV12-4 and TRBJ2-7, with D unclear. The V end was cut by 8 bases, the J end by 0 bases, with 8 bases between. The CDR3 length is 12 residues. This CDR3 is CASRKASYEQYF. The DNA of the CDR3 is TGTGCCAGCCGGAAAGCCTCCTACGAGCAGTACTTC.